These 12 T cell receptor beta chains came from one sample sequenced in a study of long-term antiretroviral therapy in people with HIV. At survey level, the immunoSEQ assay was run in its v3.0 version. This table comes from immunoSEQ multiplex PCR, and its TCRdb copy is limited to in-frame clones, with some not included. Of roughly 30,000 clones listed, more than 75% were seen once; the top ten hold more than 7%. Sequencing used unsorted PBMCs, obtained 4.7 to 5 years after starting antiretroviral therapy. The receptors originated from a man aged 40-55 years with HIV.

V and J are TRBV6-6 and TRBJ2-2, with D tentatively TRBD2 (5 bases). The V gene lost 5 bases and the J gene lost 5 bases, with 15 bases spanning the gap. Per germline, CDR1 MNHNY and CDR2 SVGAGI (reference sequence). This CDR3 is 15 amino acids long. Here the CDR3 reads CASSNRRTGTGELFF. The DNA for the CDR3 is TGTGCCAGCAGTAATAGACGAACGGGGACCGGGGAGCTGTTTTTT.

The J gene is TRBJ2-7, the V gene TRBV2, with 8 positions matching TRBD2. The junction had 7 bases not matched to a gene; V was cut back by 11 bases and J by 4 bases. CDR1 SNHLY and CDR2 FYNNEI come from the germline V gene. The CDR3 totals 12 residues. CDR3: CAGGSGTYEQYF. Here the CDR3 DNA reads TGTGCCGGTGGTAGCGGGACATACGAGCAGTACTTC.

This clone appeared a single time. CDR3 protein: CASSAYRVPPDTEAFF. The CDR3 DNA is TGTGCCAGCAGCGCATACAGGGTACCTCCGGACACTGAAGCTTTCTTT. The chain couples TRBV7-6 to TRBJ1-1; perhaps TRBD1 as D (6 bases). Trimming took off 5 bases at V and 3 bases at J, with 19 bases between the two ends. The CDR3 has 16 residues. Germline CDR1 and CDR2: SGHVS and FNYEAQ.

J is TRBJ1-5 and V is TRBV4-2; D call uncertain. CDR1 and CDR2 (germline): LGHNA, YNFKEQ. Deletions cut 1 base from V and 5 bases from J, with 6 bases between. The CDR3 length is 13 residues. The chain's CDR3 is CASSQGRDQPQHF. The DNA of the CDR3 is TGTGCCAGCAGCCAAGGAAGAGATCAGCCCCAGCATTTT.

The CDR3 region has the DNA TGTGCCAGCAGCGTCGGACAGGGGATGGGTGGCAATCAGCCCCAGCATTTT. Translated, it gives CASSVGQGMGGNQPQHF. The chain combines TRBV7-2 with TRBJ1-5; TRBD1 matches 9 bases. Per germline, CDR1 SGHTA and CDR2 FQGNSA. The CDR3 loop spans 17 amino acids. V shed 5 bases, J shed 2 bases, and the junction held 10 bases outside the gene matches.

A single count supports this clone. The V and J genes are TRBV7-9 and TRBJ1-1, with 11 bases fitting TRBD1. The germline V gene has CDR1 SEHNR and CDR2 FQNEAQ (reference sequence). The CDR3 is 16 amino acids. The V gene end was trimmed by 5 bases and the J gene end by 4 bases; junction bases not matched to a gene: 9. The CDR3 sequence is CASSERGGQGVTEAFF. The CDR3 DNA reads TGTGCCAGCAGCGAGAGGGGGGGACAGGGGGTCACTGAAGCTTTCTTT.

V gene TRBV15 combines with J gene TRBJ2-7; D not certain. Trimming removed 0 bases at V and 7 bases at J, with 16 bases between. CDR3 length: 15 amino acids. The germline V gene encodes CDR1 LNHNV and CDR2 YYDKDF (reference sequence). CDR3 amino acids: CATSRDPGNLWEQYF. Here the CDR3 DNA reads TGTGCCACCAGCAGAGATCCTGGGAATCTCTGGGAGCAGTACTTC.

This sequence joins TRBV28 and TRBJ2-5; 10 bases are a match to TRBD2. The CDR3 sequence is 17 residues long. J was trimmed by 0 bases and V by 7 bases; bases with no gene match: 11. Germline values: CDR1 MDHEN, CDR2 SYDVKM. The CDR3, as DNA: TGTGCCAGCACTCTTGGGGGTAGCGGGAGGTACCAAGAGACCCAGTACTTC. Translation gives CASTLGGSGRYQETQYF.

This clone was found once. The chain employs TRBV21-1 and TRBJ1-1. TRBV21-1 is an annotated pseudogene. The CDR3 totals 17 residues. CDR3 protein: CASSKVCRTYRNTEAFF. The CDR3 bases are TGTGCCAGCAGCAAAGTATGTAGAACTTATAGGAACACTGAAGCTTTCTTT.

CDR3 residues: CASTPPIEGAGYEQYF. The DNA of the CDR3 is TGTGCCAGCACTCCCCCCATTGAGGGCGCAGGGTACGAGCAGTACTTC. The rearrangement joins TRBV7-6 to TRBJ2-7; either TRBD1 or TRBD2 may fit D (5 bases each). Germline V gene data show CDR1 as SGHVS and CDR2 as FNYEAQ. The CDR3 totals 16 residues. Trimming left V 7 bases short and J 4 bases short, with 23 bases between.

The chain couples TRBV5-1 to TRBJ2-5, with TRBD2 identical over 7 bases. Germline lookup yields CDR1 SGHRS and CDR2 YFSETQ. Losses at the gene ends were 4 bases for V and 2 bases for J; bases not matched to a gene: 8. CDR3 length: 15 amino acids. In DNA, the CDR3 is TGCGCCAGCAGCCCCGGGGGGATTGCGCAAGAGACCCAGTACTTC. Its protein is CASSPGGIAQETQYF.

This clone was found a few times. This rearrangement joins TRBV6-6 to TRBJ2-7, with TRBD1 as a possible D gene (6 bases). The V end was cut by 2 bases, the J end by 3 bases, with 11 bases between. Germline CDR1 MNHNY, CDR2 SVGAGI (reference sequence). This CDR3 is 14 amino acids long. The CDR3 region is CASSYGDTIYEQYF. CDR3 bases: TGTGCCAGCAGTTACGGGGACACTATCTACGAGCAGTACTTC.